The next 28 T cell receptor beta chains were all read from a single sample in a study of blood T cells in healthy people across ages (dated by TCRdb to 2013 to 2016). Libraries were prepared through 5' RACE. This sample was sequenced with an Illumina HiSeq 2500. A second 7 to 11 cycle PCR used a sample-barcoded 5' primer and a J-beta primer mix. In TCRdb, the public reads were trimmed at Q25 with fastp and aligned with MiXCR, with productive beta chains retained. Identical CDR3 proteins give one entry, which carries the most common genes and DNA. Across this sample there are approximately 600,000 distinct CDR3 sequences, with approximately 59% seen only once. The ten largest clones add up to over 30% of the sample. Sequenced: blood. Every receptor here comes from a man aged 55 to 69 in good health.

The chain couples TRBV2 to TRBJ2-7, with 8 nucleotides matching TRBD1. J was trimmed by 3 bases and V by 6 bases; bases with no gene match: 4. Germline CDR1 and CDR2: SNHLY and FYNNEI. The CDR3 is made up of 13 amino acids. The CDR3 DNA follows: TGTGCCAGCAGGGACAGGGATATCTACGAGCAGTACTTC. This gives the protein CASRDRDIYEQYF.

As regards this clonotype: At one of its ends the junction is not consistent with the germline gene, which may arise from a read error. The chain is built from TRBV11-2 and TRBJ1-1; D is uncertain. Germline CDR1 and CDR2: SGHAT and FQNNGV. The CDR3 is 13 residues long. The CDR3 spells CASSLARSTEAFF. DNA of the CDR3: TGTGCCAGCAGTTTAGCCCGGAGCACTGAAGCTTTCTTT.

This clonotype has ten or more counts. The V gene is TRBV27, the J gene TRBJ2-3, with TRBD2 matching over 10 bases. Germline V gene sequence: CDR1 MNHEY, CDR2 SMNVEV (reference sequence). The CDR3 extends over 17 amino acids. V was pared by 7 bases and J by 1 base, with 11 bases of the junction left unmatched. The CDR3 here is CASTSGGHSERTDTQYF. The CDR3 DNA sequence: TGTGCCAGCACTAGCGGGGGCCATTCTGAACGCACAGATACGCAGTATTTT.

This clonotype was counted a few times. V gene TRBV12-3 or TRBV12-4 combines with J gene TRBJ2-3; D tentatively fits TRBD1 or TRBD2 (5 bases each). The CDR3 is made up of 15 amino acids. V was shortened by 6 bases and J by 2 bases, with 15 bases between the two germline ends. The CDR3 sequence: CASSKPGRPTDTQYF. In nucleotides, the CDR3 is TGTGCCAGCAGCAAACCGGGACGGCCCACAGATACGCAGTATTTT.

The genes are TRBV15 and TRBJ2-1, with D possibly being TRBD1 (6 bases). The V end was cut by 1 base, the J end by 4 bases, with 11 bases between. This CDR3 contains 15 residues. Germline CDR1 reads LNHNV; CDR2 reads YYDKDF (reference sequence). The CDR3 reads CATSRGQATYNEQFF. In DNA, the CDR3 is TGTGCCACCAGCAGAGGACAGGCGACGTACAATGAGCAGTTCTTC.

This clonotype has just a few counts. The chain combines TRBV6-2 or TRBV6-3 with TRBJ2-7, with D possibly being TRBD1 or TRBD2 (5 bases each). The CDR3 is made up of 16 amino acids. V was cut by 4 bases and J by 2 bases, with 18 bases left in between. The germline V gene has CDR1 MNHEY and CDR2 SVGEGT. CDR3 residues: CASSSRDPGGTYEQYF. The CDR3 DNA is TGTGCCAGCAGTTCCCGGGACCCCGGAGGAACCTACGAGCAGTACTTC.

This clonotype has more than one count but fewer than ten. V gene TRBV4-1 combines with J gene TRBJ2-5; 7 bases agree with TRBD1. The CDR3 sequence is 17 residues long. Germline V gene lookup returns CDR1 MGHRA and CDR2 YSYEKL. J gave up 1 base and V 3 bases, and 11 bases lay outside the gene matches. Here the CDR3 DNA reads TGCGCCAGCAGCCAGACCCCGGGACAGCCTTCCCAAGAGACCCAGTACTTC. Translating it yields CASSQTPGQPSQETQYF.

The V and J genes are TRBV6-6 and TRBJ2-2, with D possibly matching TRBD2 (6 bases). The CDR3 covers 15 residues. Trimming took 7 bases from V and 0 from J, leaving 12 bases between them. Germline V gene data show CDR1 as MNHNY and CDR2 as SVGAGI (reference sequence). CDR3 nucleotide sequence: TGTGCCAGCACTCACGGGGACTCGAACACCGGGGAGCTGTTTTTT. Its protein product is CASTHGDSNTGELFF.

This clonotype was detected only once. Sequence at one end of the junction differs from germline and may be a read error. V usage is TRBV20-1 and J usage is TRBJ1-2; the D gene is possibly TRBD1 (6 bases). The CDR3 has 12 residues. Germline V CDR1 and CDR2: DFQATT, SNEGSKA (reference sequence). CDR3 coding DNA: TGCAGTGCTTCCGACAGGTCCTATCGCTACACCTTC. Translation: CSASDRSYRYTF.

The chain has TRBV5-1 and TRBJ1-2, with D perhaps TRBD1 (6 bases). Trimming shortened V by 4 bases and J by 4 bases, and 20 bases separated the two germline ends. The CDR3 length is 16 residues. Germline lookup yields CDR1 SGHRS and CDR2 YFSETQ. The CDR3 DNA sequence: TGCGCCAGCAGCCCGGCCCCCTCGGAGGGGGGCTATGGCTACACCTTC. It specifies CASSPAPSEGGYGYTF.

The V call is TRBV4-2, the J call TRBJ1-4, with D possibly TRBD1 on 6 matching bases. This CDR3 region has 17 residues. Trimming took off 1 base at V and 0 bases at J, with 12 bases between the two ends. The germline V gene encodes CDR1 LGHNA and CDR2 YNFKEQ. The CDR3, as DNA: TGTGCCAGCAGCCAAGGGGCCAGGGGTGCAACTAATGAAAAACTGTTTTTT. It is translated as CASSQGARGATNEKLFF.

The CDR3 region is CASSFPGQGYDEQFF. As DNA, the CDR3 is TGCGCCAGCAGCTTCCCGGGACAGGGATACGATGAGCAGTTCTTC. The chain uses TRBV5-1 and TRBJ2-1, with TRBD1 matching over 9 bases. The trim removed 2 bases at V and 8 bases at J, leaving 8 bases unmatched. Germline V CDR1 and CDR2: SGHRS, YFSETQ. The CDR3 is made up of 15 amino acids.

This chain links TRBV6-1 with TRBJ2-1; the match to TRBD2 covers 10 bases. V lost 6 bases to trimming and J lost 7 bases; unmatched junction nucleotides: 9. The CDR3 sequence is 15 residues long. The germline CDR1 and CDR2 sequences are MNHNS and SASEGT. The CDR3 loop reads CASRLLAGVANEQFF. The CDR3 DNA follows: TGTGCCAGCAGACTGCTAGCGGGGGTCGCAAATGAGCAGTTCTTC.

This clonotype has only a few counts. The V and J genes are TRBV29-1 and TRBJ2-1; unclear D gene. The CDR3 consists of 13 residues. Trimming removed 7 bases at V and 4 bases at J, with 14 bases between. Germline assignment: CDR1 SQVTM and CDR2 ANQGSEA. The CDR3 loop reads CSATVAAYNEQFF. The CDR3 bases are TGCAGCGCTACGGTCGCAGCATACAATGAGCAGTTCTTC.

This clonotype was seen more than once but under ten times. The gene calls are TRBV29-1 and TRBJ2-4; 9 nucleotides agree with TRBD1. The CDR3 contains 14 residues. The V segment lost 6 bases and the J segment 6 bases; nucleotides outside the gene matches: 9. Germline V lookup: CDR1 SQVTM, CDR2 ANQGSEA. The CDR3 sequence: CSVHSGQGRNIQYF. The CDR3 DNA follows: TGCAGCGTACATTCGGGACAGGGTAGAAACATTCAGTACTTC.

The CDR3 is CASSLHLGGGANVLTF. The CDR3 DNA reads as TGTGCCAGCAGCCTCCATCTAGGGGGGGGAGCCAACGTCCTGACTTTC. This sequence joins TRBV11-2 and TRBJ2-6, with D possibly matching TRBD2 (7 bases). The CDR3 length is 16 residues. V was trimmed by 5 bases and J by 7 bases, leaving 18 bases between them. CDR1 is SGHAT, CDR2 FQNNGV, per germline.

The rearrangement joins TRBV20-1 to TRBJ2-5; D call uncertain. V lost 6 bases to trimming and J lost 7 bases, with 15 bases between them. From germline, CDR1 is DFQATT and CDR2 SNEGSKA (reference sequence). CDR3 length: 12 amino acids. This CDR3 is CSARQGYGTQYF. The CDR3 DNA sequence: TGCAGTGCCAGACAAGGGTACGGGACCCAGTACTTC.

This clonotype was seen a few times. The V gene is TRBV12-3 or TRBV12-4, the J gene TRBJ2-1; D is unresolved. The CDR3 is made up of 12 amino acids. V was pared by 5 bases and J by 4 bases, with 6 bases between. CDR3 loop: CASSLQYNEQFF. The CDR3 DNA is TGTGCCAGCAGTCTGCAGTACAATGAGCAGTTCTTC.

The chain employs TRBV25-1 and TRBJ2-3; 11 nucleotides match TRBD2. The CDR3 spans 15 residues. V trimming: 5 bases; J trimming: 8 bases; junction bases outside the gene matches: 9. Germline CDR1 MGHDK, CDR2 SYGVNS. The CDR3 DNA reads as TGTGCCAGCAGTACTAGCGGGGGCTCTCTGGGTACGCAGTATTTT. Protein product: CASSTSGGSLGTQYF. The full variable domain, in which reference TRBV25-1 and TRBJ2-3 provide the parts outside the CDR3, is EADIYQTPRYLVIGTGKKITLECSQTMGHDKMYWYQQDPGMELHLIHYSYGVNSTEKGDLSSESTVSRIRTEHFPLTLESARPSHTSQYLCASSTSGGSLGTQYFGPGTRLTVL.

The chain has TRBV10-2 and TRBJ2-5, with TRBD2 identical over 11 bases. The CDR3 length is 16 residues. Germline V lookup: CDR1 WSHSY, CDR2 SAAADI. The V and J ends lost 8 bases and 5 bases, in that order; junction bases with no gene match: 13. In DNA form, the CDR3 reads TGCGCCAGCGCCAGACTAGCGGGGAAACAAGGGGAGACCCAGTACTTC. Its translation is CASARLAGKQGETQYF.

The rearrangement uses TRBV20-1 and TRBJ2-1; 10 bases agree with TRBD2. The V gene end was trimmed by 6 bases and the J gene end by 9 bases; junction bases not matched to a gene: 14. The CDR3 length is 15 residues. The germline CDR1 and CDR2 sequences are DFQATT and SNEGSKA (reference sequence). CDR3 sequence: CSADPEAGGLGEQFF. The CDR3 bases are TGCAGTGCGGATCCTGAAGCGGGGGGGCTAGGTGAGCAGTTCTTC.

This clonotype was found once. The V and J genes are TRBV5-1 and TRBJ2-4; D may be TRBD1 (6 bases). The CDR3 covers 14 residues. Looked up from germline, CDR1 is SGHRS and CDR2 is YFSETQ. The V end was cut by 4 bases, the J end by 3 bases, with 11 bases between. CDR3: CASSETGYKNIQYF. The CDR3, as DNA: TGCGCCAGCAGCGAGACAGGATACAAAAACATTCAGTACTTC.

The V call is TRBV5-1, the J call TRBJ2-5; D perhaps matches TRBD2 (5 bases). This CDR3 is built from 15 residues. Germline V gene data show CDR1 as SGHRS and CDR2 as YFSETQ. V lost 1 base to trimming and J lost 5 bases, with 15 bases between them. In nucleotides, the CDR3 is TGCGCCAGCAGCTTGTCAGCGCGGGCGACGGAGACCCAGTACTTC. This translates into CASSLSARATETQYF. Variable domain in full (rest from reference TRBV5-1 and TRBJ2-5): KAGVTQTPRYLIKTRGQQVTLSCSPISGHRSVSWYQQTPGQGLQFLFEYFSETQRNKGNFPGRFSGRQFSNSRSEMNVSTLELGDSALYLCASSLSARATETQYFGPGTRLLVL.

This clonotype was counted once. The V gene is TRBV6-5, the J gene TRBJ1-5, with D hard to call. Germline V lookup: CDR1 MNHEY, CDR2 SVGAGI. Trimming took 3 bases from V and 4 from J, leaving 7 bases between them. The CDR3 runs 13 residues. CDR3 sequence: CASSYATNQPQHF. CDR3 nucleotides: TGTGCCAGCAGTTATGCGACTAATCAGCCCCAGCATTTT.

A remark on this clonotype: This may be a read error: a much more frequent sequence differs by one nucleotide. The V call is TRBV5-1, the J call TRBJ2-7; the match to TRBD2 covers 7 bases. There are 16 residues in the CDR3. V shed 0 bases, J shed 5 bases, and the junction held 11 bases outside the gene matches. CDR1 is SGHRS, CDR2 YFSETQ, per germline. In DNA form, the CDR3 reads TGCGCCAGCAGCTTGGGAGCACTGGGGGGGAGAAACGAGCAGTACTTC. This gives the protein CASSLGALGGRNEQYF.

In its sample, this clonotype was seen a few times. The chain's CDR3 is CASSDPGQFTDTQYF. Here the CDR3 DNA reads TGTGCCAGCAGTGATCCCGGACAGTTCACAGATACGCAGTATTTT. V usage is TRBV25-1 and J usage is TRBJ2-3; TRBD1 is a possible D gene (6 bases). Germline assignment: CDR1 MGHDK and CDR2 SYGVNS. The CDR3 runs to 15 residues. Trimming removed 3 bases at V and 2 bases at J, with 12 bases between.

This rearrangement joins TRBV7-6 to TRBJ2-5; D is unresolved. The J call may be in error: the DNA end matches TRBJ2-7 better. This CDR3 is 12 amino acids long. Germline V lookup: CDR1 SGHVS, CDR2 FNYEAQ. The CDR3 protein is CASSLVSHEQYF. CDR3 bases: TGTGCCAGCAGCTTAGTATCCCACGAGCAGTACTTC.

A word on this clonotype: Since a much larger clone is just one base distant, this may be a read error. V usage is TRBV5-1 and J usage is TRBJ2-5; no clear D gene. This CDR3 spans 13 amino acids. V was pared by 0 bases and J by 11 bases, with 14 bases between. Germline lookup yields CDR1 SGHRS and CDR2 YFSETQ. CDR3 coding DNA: TGCGCCAGCAGCTTGGGGTCCTACAATGAGCAGTACTTC. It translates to CASSLGSYNEQYF.